A selection of T cell receptor beta chains follows, all from one sample in a study of Graves' ophthalmopathy and Graves' hyperthyroidism. MiXCR, run by TCRdb on the multiplex PCR reads, gives a single entry per CDR3 protein. The table has roughly 600,000 distinct CDR3 sequences, about 35% seen once. The material sequenced was peripheral blood or thyroid tissue (not recorded which). The receptors derive from an adult man with Graves' hyperthyroidism. The CDR3 runs from the conserved cysteine through the conserved F or W.

J	V	CDR3
TRBJ2-2	TRBV9	CASTEEAGGTGELFF
TRBJ1-1	TRBV12-3/TRBV12-4	CASSLKGTEAFF
TRBJ2-5	TRBV6-6	CASSTPGMAETQYF
TRBJ2-5	TRBV6-5	CASSPWGLGETQYF
TRBJ2-7	TRBV7-2	CASSAGDRAYEQYF
TRBJ2-7	TRBV27	CASSFRAARYEQYF
TRBJ2-7	TRBV7-2	CASSLAGGWDEQYF
TRBJ1-3	TRBV20-1	CSARSGSSGNTIYF
TRBJ1-5	TRBV2	CASSVTDSNQPQHF
TRBJ1-1	TRBV5-1	CASSLNLRGALAEAFF
TRBJ2-5	TRBV24-1	CATSDPATGSQETQYF
TRBJ1-1	TRBV13	CASSPDMKVNTEAFF
TRBJ2-2	TRBV7-3	CASSPPTGRVTGELFF
TRBJ2-7	TRBV7-6	CASSLGVLAGARDEQYF
TRBJ2-5	TRBV7-9	CASSLEAAGQETQYF
TRBJ2-2	TRBV3-1	CASSQDVGYTGELFF
TRBJ1-4	TRBV12-3/TRBV12-4	CASTGRTNEKLFF
TRBJ2-2	TRBV9	CASSVVSQGNTGELFF
TRBJ1-5	TRBV12-3/TRBV12-4	CASSLAVGGFGNQPQHF
TRBJ2-7	TRBV20-1	CSAPRRDRVNYEQYF
TRBJ1-5	TRBV19	CASSGQHSNQPQHF
TRBJ2-1	TRBV20-1	CSARDPLRKGVEQFF
TRBJ1-3	TRBV19	CASSIDLDLGHTIYF
TRBJ1-5	TRBV2	CASTLRINNQPQHF
TRBJ2-3	TRBV7-2	CASSPASGVDTQYF
TRBJ2-1	TRBV7-9	CASSLVNEQFF
TRBJ1-1	TRBV10-3	CAISQGVETEAFF
TRBJ2-7	TRBV20-1	CRVSSGGFYEQYF
TRBJ2-3	TRBV15	CATSRGADADTQYF
TRBJ2-2	TRBV25-1	CASSYRVDNGELFF
TRBJ2-2	TRBV12-3/TRBV12-4	CAVAWRVAGELFF
TRBJ2-7	TRBV7-3	CASSLKGGKVYEQYF
TRBJ1-5	TRBV2	CASSVWGERQPQHF
TRBJ1-5	TRBV5-1	CASTRDRDRGLNQPQHF
TRBJ2-5	TRBV29-1	CSPWQGSETQYF
TRBJ2-2	TRBV12-3/TRBV12-4	CASSFLARGTGELFF
TRBJ2-5	TRBV7-9	CASSLALETQHF
TRBJ1-2	TRBV9	CASSADRAAAFYGYTF
TRBJ1-4	TRBV2	CAQKLRDSNEQLFF
TRBJ1-4	TRBV28	CASSSQQDLTNEKLFF
TRBJ2-7	TRBV7-8	CASSVSGTGGYEQYF
TRBJ2-5	TRBV12-3/TRBV12-4	CASRSGRTQETQYF
TRBJ1-2	TRBV20-1	CSATGQGTGGYTF
TRBJ1-4	TRBV12-3/TRBV12-4	CASRQSEKLFF
TRBJ1-1	TRBV25-1	CASTPLTEAFF
TRBJ2-3	TRBV19	CASRNSGRAGTDTQYF
TRBJ2-7	TRBV24-1	CATSESNYEQYF
TRBJ1-6	TRBV6-5	CASMSSANSPLHF